The text below deals with one TCR beta chain. Antigen: not known. The germline gives CDR1 KGHSY, CDR2 FQNENV. The V end was cut by 1 base, the J end by 4 bases, with 5 bases between. This CDR3 has 13 amino acids. These data are taken from a study of T cell responses to AZD1222 COVID-19 vaccine. Using immunoSEQ multiplex PCR, the repertoire was profiled, and TCRdb retains in-frame clones only, with some absent. The repertoire holds 140,000 to 150,000 clones, approximately 92% seen once, with around 1.7% in the top ten. Study-wide results and caveats: Donors were mostly white British, more females; clonal diversity possibly underestimated. Spike-spanning, vaccine-associated CD4 TCRs were dominant at 160-218 and 743-854.

This TCR was sampled from an adult in good health. The sequencing used peripheral blood, collected on day 0 of AZD1222 vaccination. This chain connects TRBV16 to TRBJ1-5, with D unclear. CDR3 amino acids: CASSQYGNQPQHF. As DNA, the CDR3 is TGTGCCAGCAGCCAATACGGGAATCAGCCCCAGCATTTT.